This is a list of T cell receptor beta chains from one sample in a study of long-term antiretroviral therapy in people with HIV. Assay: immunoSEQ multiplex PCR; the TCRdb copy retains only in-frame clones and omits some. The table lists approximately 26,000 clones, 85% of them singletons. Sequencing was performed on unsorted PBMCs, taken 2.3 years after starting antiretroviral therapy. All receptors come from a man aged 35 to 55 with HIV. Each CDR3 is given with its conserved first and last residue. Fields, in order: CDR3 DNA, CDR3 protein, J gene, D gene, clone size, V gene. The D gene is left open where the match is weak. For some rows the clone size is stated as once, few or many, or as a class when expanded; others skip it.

CDR3nt: TGCAGCTACCCGGGGGGCGGAGAAGCTTTCTTT; CDR3aa: CSYPGGGEAFF; j_gene: TRBJ1-1; d_gene: -; abundance: few; v_gene: TRBV20-1
CDR3nt: TGTGCCAGTTTTGGGTTGCCCTATGGCTACACCTTC; CDR3aa: CASFGLPYGYTF; j_gene: TRBJ1-2; d_gene: -; abundance: -; v_gene: TRBV19
CDR3nt: TGTGCCAGTAGTATAAGGACTAGCGGGGGGGCCGGGGAGCTGTTTTTT; CDR3aa: CASSIRTSGGAGELFF; j_gene: TRBJ2-2; d_gene: TRBD2; abundance: -; v_gene: TRBV19
CDR3nt: TGTGCCAGCAGTGTGCCGGGTTATACGCAGTATTTT; CDR3aa: CASSVPGYTQYF; j_gene: TRBJ2-3; d_gene: -; abundance: -; v_gene: TRBV27
CDR3nt: TGTGCCAGCAGCTTCCAAAGGGGGACTAGCGGGAGGGCCTGGGAGCAGTTCTTC; CDR3aa: CASSFQRGTSGRAWEQFF; j_gene: TRBJ2-1; d_gene: TRBD2; abundance: -; v_gene: TRBV7-9
CDR3nt: TGTGCCAGCAGACCACGGGCGACAGGGGTGTATGGCTACACCTTC; CDR3aa: CASRPRATGVYGYTF; j_gene: TRBJ1-2; d_gene: TRBD1; abundance: -; v_gene: TRBV27
CDR3nt: TGTGCCAGCAGCTCCGGGACAGGGGGTATGACAGATACGCAGTATTTT; CDR3aa: CASSSGTGGMTDTQYF; j_gene: TRBJ2-3; d_gene: TRBD1; abundance: -; v_gene: TRBV7-3
CDR3nt: TGTGCCACCAGCACCCCTGGCGCAGCGAACACTGAAGCTTTCTTT; CDR3aa: CATSTPGAANTEAFF; j_gene: TRBJ1-1; d_gene: -; abundance: -; v_gene: TRBV15
CDR3nt: TGTGCCAGCAGACCTGTCGACAGGGACCTCGATGGCTACACCTTC; CDR3aa: CASRPVDRDLDGYTF; j_gene: TRBJ1-2; d_gene: TRBD1; abundance: -; v_gene: TRBV6-5
CDR3nt: TGCGCCAGCAGCAGGGGAGGCTCCTACGAGCAGTACTTC; CDR3aa: CASSRGGSYEQYF; j_gene: TRBJ2-7; d_gene: -; abundance: -; v_gene: TRBV5-1
CDR3nt: TGTGCCAGCAGCAGGGACGCAGATAGCAATCAGCCCCAGCATTTT; CDR3aa: CASSRDADSNQPQHF; j_gene: TRBJ1-5; d_gene: -; abundance: -; v_gene: TRBV9
CDR3nt: TGTGCCACCTTAACCGGGACCACAGCGAATGAGCAGTTCTTC; CDR3aa: CATLTGTTANEQFF; j_gene: TRBJ2-1; d_gene: -; abundance: -; v_gene: TRBV7-8